These 27 T cell receptor beta chains were all obtained from the same sample, sequenced in a study of T cell responses to AZD1222 COVID-19 vaccine. Libraries were prepared by immunoSEQ multiplex PCR; TCRdb keeps only in-frame clonotypes and omits some of them. The sample shows about 130,000 clones, around four fifths of them seen only once. The sample consisted of peripheral blood, taken on day 0 of AZD1222 vaccination. Receptors were obtained from an adult in good health.

Only a few counts were recorded for this clone. This rearrangement joins TRBV5-1 to TRBJ2-7, with D tentatively TRBD1 (5 bases). The CDR3 totals 14 residues. The V end was cut by 1 base, the J end by 6 bases, with 14 bases between. Germline V lookup: CDR1 SGHRS, CDR2 YFSETQ. CDR3 residues: CASSLTQDKGEQYF. The DNA for the CDR3 is TGCGCCAGCAGCTTGACACAGGACAAGGGCGAGCAGTACTTC.

V gene TRBV5-1 combines with J gene TRBJ1-1, with 7 bases matching TRBD1. Germline CDR1 and CDR2: SGHRS and YFSETQ. The CDR3 covers 14 residues. V gave up 7 bases and J gave up 1 base; unmatched junction bases: 7. For the CDR3, the DNA is TGCGCCAGCGGGACAGCCTTGGGGAACACTGAAGCTTTCTTT. Its translation is CASGTALGNTEAFF.

The V and J genes are TRBV28 and TRBJ1-2; D unclear. The CDR3 is made up of 13 amino acids. The V and J ends lost 5 bases and 4 bases respectively, with 11 bases between them. Germline CDR1 and CDR2: MDHEN and SYDVKM. The CDR3 bases are TGTGCCAGCAGTGGTCCTCTTCCCTATGGCTACACCTTC. It is translated as CASSGPLPYGYTF.

V usage is TRBV3-1 (or the pseudogene TRBV3-2) and J usage is TRBJ2-6; 7 bases fit TRBD1. The CDR3 runs 20 residues. CDR1 and CDR2 (germline): LGHDT, YNNKEL (reference sequence). V was clipped by 0 bases and J by 1 base; unmatched bases: 12. CDR3 DNA sequence: TGTGCCAGCAGCCAAGATCTCGGGACAGTGAGGGGTTCTGGGGCCAACGTCCTGACTTTC. As protein: CASSQDLGTVRGSGANVLTF.

The V and J genes are TRBV5-1 and TRBJ2-2, with a possible D match to TRBD1 (6 bases). Germline CDR1 is SGHRS and CDR2 is YFSETQ. This CDR3 has 15 amino acids. Between the trimmed V and J ends, which lost 4 bases and 5 bases, there was a span of 15 bases. CDR3 residues: CASSPEGVGTGELFF. The CDR3 DNA is TGCGCCAGCAGCCCCGAGGGGGTAGGGACCGGGGAGCTGTTTTTT. Looking up the rest from reference TRBV5-1 and TRBJ2-2 gives the full variable domain: KAGVTQTPRYLIKTRGQQVTLSCSPISGHRSVSWYQQTPGQGLQFLFEYFSETQRNKGNFPGRFSGRQFSNSRSEMNVSTLELGDSALYLCASSPEGVGTGELFFGEGSRLTVL.

The chain links TRBV14 to TRBJ2-7; the D is unclear. V was pared by 4 bases and J by 2 bases, with 12 bases between. The CDR3 spans 14 residues. Germline CDR1 and CDR2: SGHDN and FVKESK. The CDR3 DNA follows: TGTGCCAGCAGCCCCAGGAGAACTACCTACGAGCAGTACTTC. This sequence encodes CASSPRRTTYEQYF.

V is TRBV28 and J is TRBJ2-3; D perhaps matches TRBD1 (6 bases). This CDR3 region has 17 residues. CDR1 MDHEN and CDR2 SYDVKM come from the germline V gene. Trimming shortened V by 8 bases and J by 0 bases, and 21 bases separated the two germline ends. Written as DNA, the CDR3 is TGTGCCAGCCTTTCCGAAATTGGGGGCAGGAGCACAGATACGCAGTATTTT. This sequence encodes CASLSEIGGRSTDTQYF.

The chain joins TRBV5-4 to TRBJ1-1; weak D call: TRBD1 (6 bases). The CDR3 spans 14 residues. Germline CDR1 reads SGHNT; CDR2 reads YYREEE (reference sequence). V was trimmed by 4 bases and J by 4 bases, leaving 14 bases between them. CDR3 sequence: CASSGLQGITEAFF. CDR3 bases: TGTGCCAGCAGCGGACTACAGGGAATCACTGAAGCTTTCTTT.

V is TRBV30 and J is TRBJ1-1; D unresolved. Germline CDR1 and CDR2: GTSNPN and SVGIG (reference sequence). The CDR3 has 13 residues. Trimming took off 4 bases at V and 0 bases at J, with 9 bases between the two ends. CDR3 residues: CAWIGEMNTEAFF. CDR3 sequence (DNA): TGTGCCTGGATTGGCGAAATGAACACTGAAGCTTTCTTT.

This chain joins TRBV11-3 and TRBJ2-5; no firm D call. Germline values: CDR1 SGHNT, CDR2 YENEEA. CDR3 length equals 16 residues. Trimming removed 3 bases from V and 2 bases from J, with 16 bases in between. The CDR3 DNA sequence: TGTGCCAGCAGCTTCTCCGGTTCGGTGGGACAAGAGACCCAGTACTTC. Protein sequence: CASSFSGSVGQETQYF.

The chain uses TRBV6-1 and TRBJ2-1, with D possibly TRBD2 on 7 matching bases. This CDR3 comprises 16 residues. V was shortened by 2 bases and J by 2 bases, with 13 bases between the two germline ends. The germline gives CDR1 MNHNS, CDR2 SASEGT. The CDR3 reads CASSEPGGRAYNEQFF. DNA of the CDR3: TGTGCCAGCAGTGAACCGGGGGGCCGCGCCTACAATGAGCAGTTCTTC.

A remark on this clone: The sample has other DNA sequences that encode this CDR3 too. J is TRBJ2-7 and V is TRBV30, with D unclear. Germline lookup yields CDR1 GTSNPN and CDR2 SVGIG (reference sequence). Trimming took off 1 base at V and 4 bases at J, with 5 bases between the two ends. This CDR3 contains 11 residues. CDR3 nucleotides: TGTGCCTGGAGTGCCTCATACGAGCAGTACTTC. Encoded protein: CAWSASYEQYF.

The chain combines TRBV4-1 with TRBJ1-1; no clear D. Germline CDR1 reads MGHRA; CDR2 reads YSYEKL. V gave up 2 bases and J gave up 5 bases, with 12 bases separating them. This CDR3 spans 14 amino acids. The CDR3 DNA reads as TGCGCCAGCAGCCAATCCCAGGTTGATACTGAAGCTTTCTTT. It specifies CASSQSQVDTEAFF.

The V and J genes are TRBV30 and TRBJ1-6; tentative D call: TRBD1 (6 bases). Trimming pared 5 bases from V and 9 bases from J, leaving 14 bases between. Germline loops: CDR1 GTSNPN, CDR2 SVGIG (reference sequence). The length of the CDR3 is 13 residues. Here the CDR3 DNA reads TGTGCCTGGCTGACAGGATCCGGTTCACCCCTCCACTTT. It specifies CAWLTGSGSPLHF.

The V gene is TRBV5-6, the J gene TRBJ1-6; D ambiguous. The CDR3 loop spans 13 amino acids. CDR1 is SGHDT and CDR2 is YYEEEE in the germline V gene. Trimming took 4 bases from V and 7 from J, leaving 9 bases between them. The CDR3 nucleotides read TGTGCCAGCAGCCAAAGCCACAATTCACCCCTCCACTTT. Protein product: CASSQSHNSPLHF.

V and J are TRBV5-6 and TRBJ1-4; TRBD1 might be the D (6 bases). This CDR3 spans 16 amino acids. With 6 bases removed from V and 0 bases from J, the gap between germline ends came to 15 bases. Per the germline V gene, CDR1 is SGHDT and CDR2 is YYEEEE. The CDR3 nucleotides read TGTGCCAGCACCTGGACAGCTGGCTCAACTAATGAAAAACTGTTTTTT. This codes for CASTWTAGSTNEKLFF.

The V and J genes are TRBV3-1 (or the pseudogene TRBV3-2) and TRBJ2-7; TRBD1 agrees at 7 bases. The CDR3 extends over 14 amino acids. Trimming removed 1 base from V and 6 bases from J; junction bases left unmatched: 6. Germline V gives CDR1 LGHDT, CDR2 YNNKEL (reference sequence). For the CDR3, the DNA is TGTGCCAGCAGCCAAGGACAGGGAGTGGCCGAGCAGTACTTC. Amino acids: CASSQGQGVAEQYF.

The J gene is TRBJ1-2, the V gene TRBV29-1; D not resolved. The V gene's germline CDR1 is SQVTM and CDR2 ANQGSEA. V shed 7 bases and J shed 7 bases, with 13 bases lying between them. This CDR3 spans 11 amino acids. In DNA, the CDR3 is TGCAGCGAAACCTGGGGAGGTGGCTACACCTTC. Translated, it gives CSETWGGGYTF.

The V gene is TRBV2, the J gene TRBJ1-1; 9 bases align to TRBD1. J gave up 10 bases and V 5 bases, and 2 bases lay outside the gene matches. Germline V gene lookup returns CDR1 SNHLY and CDR2 FYNNEI. This CDR3 region has 11 residues. CDR3 residues: CASSTDRGAFF. DNA of the CDR3: TGTGCCAGCAGTACGGACAGGGGAGCTTTCTTT.

This clone appeared a single time. The chain recombines TRBV6-5 with TRBJ1-1; the D is unclear. V was trimmed by 7 bases and J by 5 bases, leaving 14 bases between them. Germline CDR1 reads MNHEY; CDR2 reads SVGAGI. There are 13 residues in the CDR3. The CDR3 DNA is TGTGCCAGCATTCGGTCGACGGGGACTGAAGCTTTCTTT. This gives the protein CASIRSTGTEAFF.

V is TRBV9 and J is TRBJ1-2, with a possible D match to TRBD1 (6 bases). Trimming took off 4 bases at V and 2 bases at J, with 21 bases between the two ends. CDR1 and CDR2 from the germline V gene are SGDLS and YYNGEE. The CDR3 totals 17 residues. CDR3 loop: CASSPFDVSRGNYGYTF. CDR3 DNA: TGTGCCAGCAGCCCCTTCGATGTCAGTAGGGGGAACTATGGCTACACCTTC.

This sequence joins TRBV5-1 and TRBJ2-5; D possibly uses TRBD1 or TRBD2 (7 bases each). The germline V and J ends were trimmed by 6 bases and 1 base, with 13 bases remaining between them. Germline CDR1 and CDR2: SGHRS and YFSETQ. The CDR3 has 14 residues. The CDR3 DNA reads TGCGCCAGCAAGCGGGGACAGCTCCAAGAGACCCAGTACTTC. As protein: CASKRGQLQETQYF.

The chain uses TRBV7-9 and TRBJ2-2; a weak D match, TRBD2 (5 bases). The CDR3 runs to 12 residues. From germline, CDR1 is SEHNR and CDR2 FQNEAQ (reference sequence). Trimming took 11 bases from V and 3 from J, leaving 10 bases between them. CDR3 amino acids: CAPERDTGELFF. The CDR3 bases are TGTGCCCCCGAGAGGGACACCGGGGAGCTGTTTTTT. Supplemented by reference TRBV7-9 and TRBJ2-2, the full variable domain reads DTGVSQNPRHKITKRGQNVTFRCDPISEHNRLYWYRQTLGQGPEFLTYFQNEAQLEKSRLLSDRFSAERPKGSFSTLEIQRTEQGDSAMYLCAPERDTGELFFGEGSRLTVL.

The chain joins TRBV3-1 (or the pseudogene TRBV3-2) to TRBJ1-2; a weak D match, TRBD1 (6 bases). CDR1 is LGHDT and CDR2 is YNNKEL in the germline V gene (reference sequence). This CDR3 has 16 amino acids. Trimming cost V 7 bases and J 4 bases, with 22 bases left between them. The CDR3 nucleotides read TGTGCCAGCACCCAGAGGGGGGGCGGAGGAGCCTATGGCTACACCTTC. It yields the protein CASTQRGGGGAYGYTF.

V gene TRBV7-9 combines with J gene TRBJ1-2; 8 bases are shared with TRBD1. Germline CDR1 and CDR2: SEHNR and FQNEAQ (reference sequence). The CDR3 length is 16 residues. Trimming removed 4 bases from V and 4 bases from J; junction bases left unmatched: 11. The CDR3 nucleotides read TGTGCCAGCAGCTCTAGCGGACAGGGAGTCGTCTATGGCTACACCTTC. Protein: CASSSSGQGVVYGYTF.

This chain links TRBV2 with TRBJ2-5; TRBD1 might be the D (8 bases). The CDR3 has 14 residues. The V gene's germline CDR1 is SNHLY and CDR2 FYNNEI. Trimming removed 6 bases from V and 5 bases from J, with 16 bases in between. The CDR3 sequence is CASSLTGGGETQYF. DNA for the CDR3: TGTGCCAGCAGCTTAACAGGGGGAGGGGAGACCCAGTACTTC.

J is TRBJ1-1 and V is TRBV12-2; the table's D gene call, TRBD1, was not cross checked with the DNA. TRBV12-2 is termed a pseudogene. This CDR3 has 15 amino acids. In DNA, the CDR3 is TGTGCAAGTCGCTTAGTGGGACAGACTAACACTGAAGCTTTCTTT. This codes for CASRLVGQTNTEAFF.